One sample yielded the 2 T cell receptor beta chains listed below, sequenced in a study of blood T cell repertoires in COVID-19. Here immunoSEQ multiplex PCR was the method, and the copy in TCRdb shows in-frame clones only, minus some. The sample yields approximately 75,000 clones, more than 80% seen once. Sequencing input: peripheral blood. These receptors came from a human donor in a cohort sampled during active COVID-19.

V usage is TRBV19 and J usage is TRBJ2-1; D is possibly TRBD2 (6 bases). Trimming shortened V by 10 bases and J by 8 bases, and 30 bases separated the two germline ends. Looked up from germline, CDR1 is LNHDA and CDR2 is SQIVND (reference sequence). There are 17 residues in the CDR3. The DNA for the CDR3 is TGTGCCACCGCCGGACTCCCGGGGGTCCCACGGGAAGATGAGCAGTTCTTC. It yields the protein CATAGLPGVPREDEQFF. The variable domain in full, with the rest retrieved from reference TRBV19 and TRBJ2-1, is DGGITQSPKYLFRKEGQNVTLSCEQNLNHDAMYWYRQDPGQGLRLIYYSQIVNDFQKGDIAEGYSVSREKKESFPLTVTSAQKNPTAFYLCATAGLPGVPREDEQFFGPGTRLTVL.

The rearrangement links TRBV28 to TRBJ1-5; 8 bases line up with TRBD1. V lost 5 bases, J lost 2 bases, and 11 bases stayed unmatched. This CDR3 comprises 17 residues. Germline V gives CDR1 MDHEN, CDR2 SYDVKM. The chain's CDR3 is CASSPRQGSLGNQPQHF. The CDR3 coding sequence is TGTGCCAGCAGTCCACGACAGGGGAGCCTTGGCAATCAGCCCCAGCATTTT.